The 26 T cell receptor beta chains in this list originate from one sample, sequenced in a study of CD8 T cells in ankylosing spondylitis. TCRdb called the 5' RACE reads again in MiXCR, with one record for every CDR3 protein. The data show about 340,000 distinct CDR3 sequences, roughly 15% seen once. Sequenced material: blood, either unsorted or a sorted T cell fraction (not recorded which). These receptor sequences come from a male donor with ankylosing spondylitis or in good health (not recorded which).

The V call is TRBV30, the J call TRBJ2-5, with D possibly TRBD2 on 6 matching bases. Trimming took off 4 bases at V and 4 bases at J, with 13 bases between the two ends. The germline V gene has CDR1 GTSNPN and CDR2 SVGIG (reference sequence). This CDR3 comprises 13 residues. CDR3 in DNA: TGTGCCTGGAACGGGAGATCCGGAGAGACCCAGTACTTC. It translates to CAWNGRSGETQYF.

The CDR3 loop reads CASSSHYTSVFTGELFF. The CDR3 DNA reads TGTGCCAGCAGCTCTCATTATACTAGCGTTTTCACCGGGGAGCTGTTTTTT. This chain joins TRBV7-9 and TRBJ2-2; the match to TRBD2 covers 7 bases. Germline CDR1 SEHNR, CDR2 FQNEAQ (reference sequence). This CDR3 is built from 17 residues. V gave up 4 bases and J gave up 4 bases; unmatched junction bases: 12.

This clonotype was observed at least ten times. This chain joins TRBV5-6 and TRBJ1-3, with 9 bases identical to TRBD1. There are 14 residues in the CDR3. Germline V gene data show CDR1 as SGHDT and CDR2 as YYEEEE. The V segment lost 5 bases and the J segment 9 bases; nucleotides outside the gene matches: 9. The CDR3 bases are TGTGCCAGCAGTTACGACAGGGGGACGGGCACCATATATTTT. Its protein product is CASSYDRGTGTIYF.

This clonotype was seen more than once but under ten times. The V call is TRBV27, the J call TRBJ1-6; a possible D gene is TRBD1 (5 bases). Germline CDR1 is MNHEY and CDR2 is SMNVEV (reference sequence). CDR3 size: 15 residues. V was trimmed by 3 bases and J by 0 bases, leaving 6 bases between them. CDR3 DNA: TGTGCCAGCAGTTTGGGACGCTCCTATAATTCACCCCTCCACTTT. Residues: CASSLGRSYNSPLHF.

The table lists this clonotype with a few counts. The CDR3 DNA reads as TGCGCCAGCAACCTGGGACTAGCGGACGGCACAGATACGCAGTATTTT. Translating it yields CASNLGLADGTDTQYF. The V gene is TRBV5-1, the J gene TRBJ2-3, with 11 bases fitting TRBD2. The V and J ends lost 6 bases and 1 base, in that order; junction bases with no gene match: 7. Per germline, CDR1 SGHRS and CDR2 YFSETQ. The CDR3 has 16 residues.

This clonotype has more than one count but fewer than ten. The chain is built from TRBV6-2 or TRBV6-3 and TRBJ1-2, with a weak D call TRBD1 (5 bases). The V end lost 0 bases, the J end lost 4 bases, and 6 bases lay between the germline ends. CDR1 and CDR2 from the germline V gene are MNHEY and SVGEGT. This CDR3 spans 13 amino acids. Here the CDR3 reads CASSYSGAYGYTF. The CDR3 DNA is TGTGCCAGCAGTTACTCTGGGGCCTATGGCTACACCTTC.

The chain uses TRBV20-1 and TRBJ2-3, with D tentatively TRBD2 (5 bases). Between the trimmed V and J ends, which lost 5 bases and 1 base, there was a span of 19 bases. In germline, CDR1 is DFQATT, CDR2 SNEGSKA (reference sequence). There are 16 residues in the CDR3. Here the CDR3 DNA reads TGCAGTGCTGGATCCTCCCCCACTAGAGGCACAGATACGCAGTATTTT. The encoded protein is CSAGSSPTRGTDTQYF.

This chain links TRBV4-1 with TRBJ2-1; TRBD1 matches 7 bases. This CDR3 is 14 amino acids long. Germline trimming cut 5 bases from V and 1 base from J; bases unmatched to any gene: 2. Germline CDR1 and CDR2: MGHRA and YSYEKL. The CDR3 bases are TGCGCCAGCAGCAAGGGGGCTTCCTACAATGAGCAGTTCTTC. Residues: CASSKGASYNEQFF.

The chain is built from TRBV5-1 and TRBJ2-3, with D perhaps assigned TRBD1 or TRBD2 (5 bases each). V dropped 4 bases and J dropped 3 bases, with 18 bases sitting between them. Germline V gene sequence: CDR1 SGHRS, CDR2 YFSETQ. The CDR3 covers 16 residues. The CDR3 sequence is CASSMGPHLETDTQYF. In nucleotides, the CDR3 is TGCGCCAGCAGCATGGGACCGCACCTCGAGACAGATACGCAGTATTTT.

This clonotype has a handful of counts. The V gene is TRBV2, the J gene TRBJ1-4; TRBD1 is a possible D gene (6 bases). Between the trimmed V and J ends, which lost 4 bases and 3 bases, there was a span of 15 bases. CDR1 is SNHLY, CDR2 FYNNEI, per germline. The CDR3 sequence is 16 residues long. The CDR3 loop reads CASSAGGPFSNEKLFF. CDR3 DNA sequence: TGTGCCAGCAGTGCGGGGGGGCCCTTCTCTAATGAAAAACTGTTTTTT.

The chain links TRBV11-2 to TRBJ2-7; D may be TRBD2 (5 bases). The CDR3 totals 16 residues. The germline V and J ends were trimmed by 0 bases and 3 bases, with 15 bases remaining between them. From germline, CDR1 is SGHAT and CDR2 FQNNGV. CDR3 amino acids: CASSLDYVGEFYEQYF. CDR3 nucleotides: TGTGCCAGCAGCTTAGATTATGTGGGAGAGTTCTACGAGCAGTACTTC.

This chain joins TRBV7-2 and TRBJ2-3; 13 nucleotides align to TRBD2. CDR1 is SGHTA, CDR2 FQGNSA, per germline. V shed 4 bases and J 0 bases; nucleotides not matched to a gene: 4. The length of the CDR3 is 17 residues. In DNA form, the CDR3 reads TGTGCCAGCAGCTCCGGGACTAGCGGGGTCAGCACAGATACGCAGTATTTT. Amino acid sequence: CASSSGTSGVSTDTQYF.

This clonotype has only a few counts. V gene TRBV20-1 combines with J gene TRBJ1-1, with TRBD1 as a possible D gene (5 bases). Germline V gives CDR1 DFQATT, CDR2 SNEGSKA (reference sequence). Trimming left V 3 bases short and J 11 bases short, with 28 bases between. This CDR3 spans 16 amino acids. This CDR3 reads CSASHIPGPSAGAAFF. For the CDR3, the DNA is TGCAGTGCTAGCCACATACCGGGACCTAGTGCGGGTGCGGCTTTCTTT.

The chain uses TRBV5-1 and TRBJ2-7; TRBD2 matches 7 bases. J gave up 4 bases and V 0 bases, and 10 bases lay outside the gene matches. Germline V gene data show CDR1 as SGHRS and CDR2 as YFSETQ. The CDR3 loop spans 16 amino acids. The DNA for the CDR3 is TGCGCCAGCAGCTTGGAGTATGGCGGGGGTTGGTACGAGCAGTACTTC. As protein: CASSLEYGGGWYEQYF.

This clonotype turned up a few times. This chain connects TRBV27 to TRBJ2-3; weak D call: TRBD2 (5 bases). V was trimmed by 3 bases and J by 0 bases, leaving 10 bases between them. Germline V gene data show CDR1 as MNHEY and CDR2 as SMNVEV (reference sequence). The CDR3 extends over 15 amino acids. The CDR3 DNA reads TGTGCCAGCAGTTTCTCCGGACTGAGCACAGATACGCAGTATTTT. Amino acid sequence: CASSFSGLSTDTQYF.

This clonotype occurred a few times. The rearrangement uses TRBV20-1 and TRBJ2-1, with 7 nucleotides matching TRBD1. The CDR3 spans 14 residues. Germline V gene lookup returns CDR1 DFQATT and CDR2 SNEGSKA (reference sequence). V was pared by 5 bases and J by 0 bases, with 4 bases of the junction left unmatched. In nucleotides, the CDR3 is TGCAGTGCTTACCGGGACAGCTCCTACAATGAGCAGTTCTTC. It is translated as CSAYRDSSYNEQFF.

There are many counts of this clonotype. CDR3 loop: CASSERRAANTGELFF. DNA for the CDR3: TGTGCCAGCAGTGAACGCAGGGCGGCGAACACCGGGGAGCTGTTTTTT. V is TRBV25-1 and J is TRBJ2-2, with a weak D call TRBD1 (5 bases). The germline V and J ends were trimmed by 2 bases and 0 bases, with 10 bases remaining between them. Germline V gene sequence: CDR1 MGHDK, CDR2 SYGVNS. This CDR3 is built from 16 residues.

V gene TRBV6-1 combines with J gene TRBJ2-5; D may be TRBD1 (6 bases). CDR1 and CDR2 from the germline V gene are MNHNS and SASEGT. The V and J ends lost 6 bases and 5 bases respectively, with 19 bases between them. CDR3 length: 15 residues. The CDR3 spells CASRRTGTWGETQYF. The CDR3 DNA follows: TGTGCCAGCAGGCGTACCGGGACATGGGGGGAGACCCAGTACTTC.

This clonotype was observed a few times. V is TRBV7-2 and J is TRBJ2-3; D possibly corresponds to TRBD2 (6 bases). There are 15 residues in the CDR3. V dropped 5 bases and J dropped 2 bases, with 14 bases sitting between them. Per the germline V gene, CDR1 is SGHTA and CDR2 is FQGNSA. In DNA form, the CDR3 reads TGTGCCAGCAGCGCTGAAAGCGGGCCCACAGATACGCAGTATTTT. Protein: CASSAESGPTDTQYF.

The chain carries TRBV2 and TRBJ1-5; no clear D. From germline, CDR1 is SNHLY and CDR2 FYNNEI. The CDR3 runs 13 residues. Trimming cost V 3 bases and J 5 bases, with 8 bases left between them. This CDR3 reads CASSDGGYQPQHF. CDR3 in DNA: TGTGCCAGCAGTGACGGAGGTTATCAGCCCCAGCATTTT.

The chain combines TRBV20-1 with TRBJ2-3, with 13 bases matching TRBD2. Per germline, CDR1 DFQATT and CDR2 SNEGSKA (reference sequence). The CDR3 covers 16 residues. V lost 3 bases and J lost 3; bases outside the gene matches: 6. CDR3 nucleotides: TGCAGTGCTAGTCGCGGACTAGCGGGGGTGACAGATACGCAGTATTTT. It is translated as CSASRGLAGVTDTQYF.

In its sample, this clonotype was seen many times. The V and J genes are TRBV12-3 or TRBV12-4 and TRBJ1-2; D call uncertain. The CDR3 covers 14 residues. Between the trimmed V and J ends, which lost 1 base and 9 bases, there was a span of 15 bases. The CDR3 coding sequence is TGTGCCAGCAGTTTAGAGGCCCCGCCGAGGAGCTACACCTTC. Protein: CASSLEAPPRSYTF.

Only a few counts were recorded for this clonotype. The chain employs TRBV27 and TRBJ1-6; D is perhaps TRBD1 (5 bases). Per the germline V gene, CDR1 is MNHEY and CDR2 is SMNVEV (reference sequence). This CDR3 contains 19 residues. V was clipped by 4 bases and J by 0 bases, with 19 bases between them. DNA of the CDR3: TGTGCCAGCAGTTCCCCCTCCGACAGCCGGAGCTCCTATAATTCACCCCTCCACTTT. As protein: CASSSPSDSRSSYNSPLHF.

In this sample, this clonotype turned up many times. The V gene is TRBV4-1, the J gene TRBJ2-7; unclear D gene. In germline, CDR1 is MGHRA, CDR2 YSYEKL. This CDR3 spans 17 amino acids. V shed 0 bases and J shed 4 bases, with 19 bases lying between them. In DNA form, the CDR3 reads TGCGCCAGCAGCCAAGATAAGTCCAACCCGGAATATTACGAGCAGTACTTC. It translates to CASSQDKSNPEYYEQYF.

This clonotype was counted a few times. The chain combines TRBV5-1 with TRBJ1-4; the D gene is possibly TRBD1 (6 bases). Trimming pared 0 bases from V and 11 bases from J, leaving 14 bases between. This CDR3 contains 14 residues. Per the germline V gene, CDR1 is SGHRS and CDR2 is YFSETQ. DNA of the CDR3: TGCGCCAGCAGCTTGGTTTGGGACACACCTAAACTGTTTTTT. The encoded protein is CASSLVWDTPKLFF.

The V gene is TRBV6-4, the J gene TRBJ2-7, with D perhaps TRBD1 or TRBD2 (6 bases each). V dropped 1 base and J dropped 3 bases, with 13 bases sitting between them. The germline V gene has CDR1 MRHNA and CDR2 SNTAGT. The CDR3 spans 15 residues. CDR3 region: CASSDYGGPNYEQYF. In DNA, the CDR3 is TGTGCCAGCAGTGACTATGGGGGGCCGAACTACGAGCAGTACTTC.